This T cell receptor (beta chain) was found in a study of patients and donors after allogeneic stem cell transplantation. Germline CDR1 GTSNPN, CDR2 SVGIG (reference sequence). The ends were cut back, 4 bases at V and 10 bases at J, with 15 bases in the middle. The CDR3 covers 12 residues. Each CDR3 protein gets one entry after TCRdb re-called the RT-PCR reads with MiXCR. The table has some 960,000 distinct CDR3 sequences, 18% seen once; the top ten hold 5% to 7.5%. The origin of this receptor is a human donor who was either an allogeneic HSCT recipient or a stem cell or donor lymphocyte infusion donor (not recorded which). It is not recorded whose cells these are; they may come from a transplant donor. The sequencing sample was made of blood, either unsorted or a sorted T cell fraction (not recorded which). V and J are TRBV30 and TRBJ2-3; perhaps TRBD1 as D (6 bases). The CDR3 bases are TGTGCCTGGACAAGGGGGAAAGAAGCGCAGTATTTT. It is translated as CAWTRGKEAQYF.